This T cell receptor (beta chain) was recovered during a study of T cell responses to AZD1222 COVID-19 vaccine listed by TCRdb under 2021. Regarding the study in general: AZD1222 recipients with second doses at about 4 weeks or about 12 weeks were pooled, because spike-specific TCR depth and breadth did not differ between schedules. TCR sequencing covered 233 trial participants: roughly 200 given two doses of AZD1222 and about 26 given two doses of MenACWY control vaccine. Enrollment into the trials was organized by age into subgroups of 18-55, 56-69 and 70-plus years, and those subgroups contained roughly 150, 30 and 60 TCR-sequenced participants, respectively. The paper as a whole reports these results and caveats: Most participants were white British and females outnumbered males, and the authors suggested that clonal diversity may have been underestimated. Conclusions about previously exposed vaccinees are limited, since just five or six AZD1222 recipients were seropositive for SARS-CoV-2 at baseline. Nearly half of unique spike-specific TCRs reportedly recognized epitopes outside regions mutated in the B.1.351 and B.1.1.7 variants. The whole spike protein was spanned by vaccine-associated CD4 TCRs, and dominant responses were seen in regions 160-218 and 743-854. Because no day 14 peak-response samples were available, the repertoires could be characterized only after the peak T cell response. A significant rise in spike-specific TCR breadth and depth was observed after two AZD1222 doses relative to day 0 and relative to MenACWY recipients. In the small 56-69-year group, the increase in depth fell short of significance, most likely because of low power.

A remark on this clone: Which antigen it targets is not known. Base qualities are not at hand, and no much larger clone is one base apart.

The CDR3 regions of human TCRbeta chains were subjected to immunosequencing. As for how the authors treated the data: Repertoire TCRs were matched against a reference library of SARS-CoV-2-specific TCRs generated with the MIRA antigen-specificity platform. Breadth was defined as the fraction of unique TCRs that were SARS-CoV-2-associated. Depth was defined as the fraction of total T cells that were SARS-CoV-2-associated. Using the MIRA data, each spike-specific TCR was assigned both to the spike region to which the TCR was reactive and to a CD4 or CD8 class. Log10-transformed breadth and depth values were compared by one-way ANOVA with Sidak's multiple comparisons tests. TCRdb obtained this table from immuneACCESS and retained in-frame rearrangements with V and J assigned. These tables miss some clones; where compared with another copy, unresolved V genes account for less than half of the shortfall, and the remainder is unexplained. V and J calls and clone size are as listed in that table; D and trimming were resolved from the DNA. Here the sample has roughly 100,000 clones; more than 75% occur a single time. Roughly 2.5% of the sample is held by the ten biggest clonotypes.

The sample's time point label, decoded: baseline before first vaccination. Samples from vaccinated people were obtained from the UK trials COV001 and COV002, which included a single-blind randomized controlled phase 2/3 trial of AZD1222 (ChAdOx1 nCoV-19) in healthy adults. For TCRbeta chain sequencing, PBMC samples were collected from trial participants at day 0 and at day 28 after the second dose. CDR1 SGHTA and CDR2 FQGNSA are derived from the germline V gene. V is trimmed back by 1 base and J by 14 bases, and the junction contains 3 bases that no gene match accounts for. The CDR3 spans 12 residues, from the cysteine through the phenylalanine. The sequence is cut down to CDR3 DNA, 36 bases in frame from base 1.

Recombination linked TRBV7-2 to TRBJ1-2, and TRBD1 aligns with 11 junction nucleotides. The specimen was peripheral blood, collected on day 0 of AZD1222 vaccination. The sequence was obtained from an adult in good health. The CDR3 loop reads CASSLGGQGGTF. The nucleotide sequence reads as follows: TGTGCCAGCAGCTTAGGGGGACAGGGGGGAACCTTC.